One sample yielded the 14 T cell receptor beta chains listed below, sequenced in a study of blood T cell repertoires in COVID-19. The method was immunoSEQ multiplex PCR; TCRdb's version includes in-frame clones alone and lacks a portion of them. The repertoire consists of over 130,000 clones, with about 80% occurring once and the leading ten covering 3% to 4.5%. Material for sequencing was PBMCs or T cells enriched from blood (not recorded which). The receptors stem from a man aged 45-65 years in a cohort exposed to, infected with or recovered from COVID-19 (not recorded which).

The chain carries TRBV6-1 and TRBJ1-2, with D possibly matching TRBD1 (5 bases). This CDR3 contains 13 residues. CDR1 is MNHNS and CDR2 is SASEGT in the germline V gene. Trimming stripped 1 base from V and 7 bases from J, with 10 bases between. DNA of the CDR3: TGTGCCAGCAGTGAAGTGGGGCGTTCTGGCTACACCTTC. This codes for CASSEVGRSGYTF.

The chain has TRBV19 and TRBJ2-5; TRBD1 matches 7 bases. Germline trimming cut 7 bases from V and 1 base from J; bases unmatched to any gene: 9. The CDR3 contains 15 residues. Germline V CDR1 and CDR2: LNHDA, SQIVND (reference sequence). CDR3 sequence reads: CASTKGAGRQETQYF. CDR3 in DNA: TGTGCCAGTACCAAGGGGGCGGGCCGCCAAGAGACCCAGTACTTC.

The chain employs TRBV29-1 and TRBJ2-6, with 8 nucleotides matching TRBD1. There are 20 residues in the CDR3. CDR1 is SQVTM, CDR2 ANQGSEA, per germline. Unmatched junction bases numbered 17, after V lost 2 bases and J lost 2 bases. CDR3 residues: CSVESRARTGPDTGANVLTF. As DNA, the CDR3 is TGCAGCGTTGAATCCCGGGCGCGGACAGGGCCTGACACTGGGGCCAACGTCCTGACTTTC.

The V and J genes are TRBV18 and TRBJ2-1; TRBD1 agrees at 9 bases. Germline V CDR1 and CDR2: KGHSH, LQKENI. The CDR3 loop spans 17 amino acids. Germline trimming cut 0 bases from V and 2 bases from J; bases unmatched to any gene: 5. CDR3 in DNA: TGTGCCAGCTCACCACCGGTGGGGACAGGGCCCTACAATGAGCAGTTCTTC. Its protein product is CASSPPVGTGPYNEQFF.

The rearrangement links TRBV5-1 to TRBJ2-3; D possibly corresponds to TRBD2 (5 bases). V lost 0 bases and J lost 4, with 15 bases in between. The CDR3 length is 16 residues. Per germline, CDR1 SGHRS and CDR2 YFSETQ. The CDR3 reads CASSLVGKEEADTQYF. DNA for the CDR3: TGCGCCAGCAGCTTGGTAGGAAAGGAGGAGGCAGATACGCAGTATTTT.

This clone was seen a single time. V usage is TRBV29-1 and J usage is TRBJ2-2; D gene uncertain. Germline values: CDR1 SQVTM, CDR2 ANQGSEA. V lost 5 bases to trimming and J lost 1 base, with 8 bases between them. The CDR3 is made up of 13 amino acids. CDR3 region: CSVTTENTGELFF. CDR3 DNA: TGCAGCGTTACCACAGAGAACACCGGGGAGCTGTTTTTT.

The chain combines TRBV10-3 with TRBJ2-2; 12 bases line up with TRBD1. The CDR3 loop spans 18 amino acids. J gave up 7 bases and V 5 bases, and 14 bases lay outside the gene matches. Germline CDR1 reads ENHRY; CDR2 reads SYGVKD. The CDR3 bases are TGTGCCATCAGTAGAAACCCGGGACAGGGGGCGCGGGACGGGGAGCTGTTTTTT. Protein: CAISRNPGQGARDGELFF.

The chain employs TRBV3-1 (or the pseudogene TRBV3-2) and TRBJ1-4; D may be TRBD1 (5 bases). Germline-derived CDR1 and CDR2 are LGHDT and YNNKEL (reference sequence). V dropped 0 bases and J dropped 8 bases, with 16 bases sitting between them. The CDR3 runs to 16 residues. Here the CDR3 DNA reads TGTGCCAGCAGCCAAGATTTGTGGCAGGGCAGCGAAAAACTGTTTTTT. This sequence encodes CASSQDLWQGSEKLFF.

The chain recombines TRBV18 with TRBJ1-1; no definite D call. The CDR3 sequence is 14 residues long. Deletions cut 2 bases from V and 1 base from J, with 8 bases between. CDR1 is KGHSH, CDR2 LQKENI, per germline. CDR3 sequence: CASSPGGWNTEAFF. CDR3 DNA: TGTGCCAGCTCACCAGGAGGATGGAACACTGAAGCTTTCTTT.

V usage is TRBV5-1 and J usage is TRBJ2-1; D call uncertain. Germline CDR1 and CDR2: SGHRS and YFSETQ. CDR3 length: 12 residues. Trimming took 5 bases from V and 5 from J, leaving 8 bases between them. CDR3 in amino acids: CASRAENNEQFF. The DNA of the CDR3 is TGCGCCAGCAGGGCGGAGAACAATGAGCAGTTCTTC.

The chain links TRBV3-1 (or the pseudogene TRBV3-2) to TRBJ1-4; no definite D call. Trimming took off 4 bases at V and 8 bases at J, with 14 bases between the two ends. The CDR3 runs 14 residues. The germline gives CDR1 LGHDT, CDR2 YNNKEL (reference sequence). CDR3 bases: TGTGCCAGCAGCCGCGGTTCTTTGGAAGAAAAACTGTTTTTT. This translates into CASSRGSLEEKLFF.

The chain has TRBV5-6 and TRBJ1-1; D not certain. The CDR3 runs 11 residues. Between the trimmed V and J ends, which lost 4 bases and 2 bases, there was a span of 3 bases. Germline V gives CDR1 SGHDT, CDR2 YYEEEE. CDR3 amino acids: CASSQNTEAFF. In DNA form, the CDR3 reads TGTGCCAGCAGCCAAAACACTGAAGCTTTCTTT.

The genes are TRBV30 and TRBJ1-5; 8 bases map to TRBD1. The CDR3 covers 14 residues. After removal of 4 bases from V and 4 bases from J, the junction contained 6 bases not matched to a gene. Germline V CDR1 and CDR2: GTSNPN, SVGIG (reference sequence). This CDR3 is CAWKGQAQNQPQHF. The CDR3 nucleotides read TGTGCCTGGAAGGGACAGGCACAAAATCAGCCCCAGCATTTT. Looking up the rest from reference TRBV30 and TRBJ1-5 gives the full variable domain: SQTIHQWPATLVQPVGSPLSLECTVEGTSNPNLYWYRQAAGRGLQLLFYSVGIGQISSEVPQNLSASRPQDRQFILSSKKLLLSDSGFYLCAWKGQAQNQPQHFGDGTRLSIL.

The V and J genes are TRBV16 and TRBJ2-2, with TRBD1 identical over 8 bases. Germline V gene data show CDR1 as KGHSY and CDR2 as FQNENV. The CDR3 loop spans 17 amino acids. Trimming took 0 bases from V and 7 from J; bases not matched to a gene: 10. DNA of the CDR3: TGTGCCAGCAGCCAATCGCGGCAGGGGGCGGCCCGCGGGGAGCTGTTTTTT. It yields the protein CASSQSRQGAARGELFF.